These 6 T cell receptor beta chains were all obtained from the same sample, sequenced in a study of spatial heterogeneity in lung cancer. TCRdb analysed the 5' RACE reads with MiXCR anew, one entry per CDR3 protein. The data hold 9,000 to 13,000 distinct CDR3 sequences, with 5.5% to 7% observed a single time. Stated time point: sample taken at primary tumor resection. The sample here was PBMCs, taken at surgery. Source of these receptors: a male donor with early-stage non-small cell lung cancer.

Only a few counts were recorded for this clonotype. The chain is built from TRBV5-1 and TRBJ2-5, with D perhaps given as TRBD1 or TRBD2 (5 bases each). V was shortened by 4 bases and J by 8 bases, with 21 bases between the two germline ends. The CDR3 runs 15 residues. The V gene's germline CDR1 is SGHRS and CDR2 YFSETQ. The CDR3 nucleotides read TGCGCCAGCAGCGACTTAGGGGACCCATGGCAAACCCAGTACTTC. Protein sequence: CASSDLGDPWQTQYF.

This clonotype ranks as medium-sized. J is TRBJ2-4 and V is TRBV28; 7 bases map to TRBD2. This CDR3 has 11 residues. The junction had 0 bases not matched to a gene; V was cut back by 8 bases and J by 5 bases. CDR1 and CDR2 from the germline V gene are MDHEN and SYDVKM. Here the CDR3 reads CASGGENIQYF. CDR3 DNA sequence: TGTGCCAGCGGGGGGGAAAACATTCAGTACTTC.

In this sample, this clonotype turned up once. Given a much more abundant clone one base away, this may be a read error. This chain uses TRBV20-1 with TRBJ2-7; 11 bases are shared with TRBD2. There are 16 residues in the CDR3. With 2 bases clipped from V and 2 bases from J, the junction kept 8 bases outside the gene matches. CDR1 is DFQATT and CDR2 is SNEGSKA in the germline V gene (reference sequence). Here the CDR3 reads CSARPRTSGSAYEQYF. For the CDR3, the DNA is TGCAGTGCTAGACCTAGGACTAGCGGGTCAGCCTACGAGCAGTACTTC.

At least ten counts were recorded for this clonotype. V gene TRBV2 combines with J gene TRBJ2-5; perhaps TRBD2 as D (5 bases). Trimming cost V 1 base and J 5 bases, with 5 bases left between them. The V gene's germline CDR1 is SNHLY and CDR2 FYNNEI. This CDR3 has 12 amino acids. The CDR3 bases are TGTGCCAGCAGTGAAGGCGGGGAGACCCAGTACTTC. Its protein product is CASSEGGETQYF.

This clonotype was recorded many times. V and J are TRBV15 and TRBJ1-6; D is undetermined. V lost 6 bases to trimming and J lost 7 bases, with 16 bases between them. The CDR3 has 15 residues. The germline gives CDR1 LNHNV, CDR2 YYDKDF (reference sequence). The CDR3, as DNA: TGTGCCACCAGGGGAACCCGAGCGGGGAATTCACCCCTCCACTTT. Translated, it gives CATRGTRAGNSPLHF.

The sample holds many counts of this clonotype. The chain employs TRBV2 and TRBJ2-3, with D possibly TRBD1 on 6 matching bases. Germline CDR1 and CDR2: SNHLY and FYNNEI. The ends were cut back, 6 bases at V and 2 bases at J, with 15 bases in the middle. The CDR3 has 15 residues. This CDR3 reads CASRIDRRATDTQYF. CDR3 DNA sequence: TGTGCCAGCAGGATCGACAGGCGAGCCACAGATACGCAGTATTTT.